This TCR beta chain was captured by sequencing in a study of shared T cell receptors in the human thymus. The J segment lost 4 bases and the V segment lost 2 bases, leaving 0 bases of the junction unmatched. The V gene's germline CDR1 is MDHEN and CDR2 SYDVKM. The CDR3 spans 13 residues. The data were produced by immunoSEQ multiplex PCR, yet TCRdb's version contains in-frame clones alone and is incomplete. The top ten hold more than 0.01% of the sample, which has about 500,000 clones, about 80% seen once. The same data also contributed to another study, on human thymus T cells. That report notes: Thymic as well as blood repertoires seemed to favor certain V and J genes unevenly.

The sequence derives from a boy younger than two with a congenital heart defect. The sample taken for sequencing was thymocytes. The V call is TRBV28, the J call TRBJ2-5; TRBD2 matches at 8 bases. DNA for the CDR3: TGTGCCAGCAGTTTACTAGCGGGAGAGACCCAGTACTTC. Amino acid sequence: CASSLLAGETQYF.